This TCR beta chain was sequenced during a study of blood T cell repertoires in COVID-19. Germline-derived CDR1 and CDR2 are MDHEN and SYDVKM. There are 13 residues in the CDR3. The V segment lost 6 bases and the J segment 5 bases; nucleotides outside the gene matches: 5. Here immunoSEQ multiplex PCR was the method, and the copy in TCRdb shows in-frame clones only, minus some. The profile shows around 200,000 clones, 85% to 90% of them singletons. This TCR came from a man aged 25 to 45 who had recovered from COVID-19. This chain links TRBV28 with TRBJ2-5, with 8 bases identical to TRBD1. The sample was PBMCs or T cells enriched from blood (not recorded which). The CDR3 protein is CASSQGALETQYF. The DNA of the CDR3 is TGTGCCAGCAGCCAGGGGGCTTTGGAGACCCAGTACTTC. Together with reference TRBV28 and TRBJ2-5, the CDR3 gives the full variable domain: DVKVTQSSRYLVKRTGEKVFLECVQDMDHENMFWYRQDPGLGLRLIYFSYDVKMKEKGDIPEGYSVSREKKERFSLILESASTNQTSMYLCASSQGALETQYFGPGTRLLVL.